This T cell receptor (beta chain) came from a study of shared clonotypes between healthy human individuals. About the study: Donors had three CD4 naive, three CD4 memory, two CD8 naive and one CD8 memory plate apiece.

Whole-study results and caveats: Collection of samples was limited to blood; tissue repertoires likely differ.

Only in-frame clones appear in the TCRdb table, and some are missing; sequencing was by immunoSEQ multiplex PCR. The table includes some 2,000,000 clones, approximately 95% detected once. The CDR3 loop spans 17 amino acids. Germline loops: CDR1 SGHTA, CDR2 FQGNSA. Losses at the gene ends were 1 base for V and 5 bases for J; bases not matched to a gene: 9. Notes on this clone: As yet, its antigen is unknown.

There were only Caucasian adults among the donors, and all lived in Nashville, Tennessee. The genes are TRBV7-2 and TRBJ2-7; TRBD2 agrees at 12 bases. Material for sequencing was naive CD4+ T cells sorted from blood. Documented subset: CD45RA+ positively selected. The receptor comes from a man aged 18 to 35 in good health. For the CDR3, the DNA is TGTGCCAGCAGCTTAGTTACTGGTCTAGCGGGAGGGGACGAGCAGTACTTC. This gives the protein CASSLVTGLAGGDEQYF.